This T cell receptor (beta chain) was documented in a study of cytomegalovirus exposure and HLA in healthy donors. At the level of the study: Prior work identified more than 90 million unique TCR beta sequences in around 170 million T cells.

General study results and limits: Researchers reported in a later analysis that a missense DCLRE1C variant was tied to TCR beta V- and J-gene trimming. Some V segments (TRBV6-2 and TRBV6-3 among them) were excluded as indistinguishable.

This CDR3 has 16 amino acids. This clone was found a few times. Its antigen remains unidentified. It was with 60 Vbeta and 13 Jbeta primers that the PCR ran. Using immunoSEQ multiplex PCR, the repertoire was profiled, and TCRdb retains in-frame clones only, with some absent. This table has approximately 190,000 clones, 55% to 75% appearing once. This TCR was recovered from a man aged 35 to 55 in good health and CMV-seropositive. This sequence joins TRBV21-1 and TRBJ1-4; the table's D call, TRBD1, has no DNA check behind it. TRBV21-1 constitutes a pseudogene. The specimen was PBMCs. CDR3 protein: CASSKVANRGTEKLFF. CDR3 bases: TGTGCCAGCAGCAAAGTTGCCAACAGGGGAACGGAAAAACTGTTTTTT.